This is a list of T cell receptor beta chains from one sample in a study of cytomegalovirus exposure and HLA in healthy donors. Using immunoSEQ multiplex PCR, the repertoire was profiled, and TCRdb retains in-frame clones only, with some absent. The data show some 150,000 clones, 65% to 80% seen once. Sequenced material: PBMCs. Receptors originate from a woman between 25 and 40 years old in good health and CMV-seronegative. Both conserved end residues are part of each CDR3. A D gene is named only where the DNA matches it firmly. Part of the rows lack a size; the others show once, few, many or a class for expanded clones.

size,J,V,D,DNA,CDR3
.,TRBJ2-5,TRBV5-1,.,TGCGCCAGCAGCATCGGGCGACTAGGGGTATCGGAGACCCAGTACTTC,CASSIGRLGVSETQYF
.,TRBJ1-2,TRBV2,.,TGTGCCAGCAGTGAGCTCAAGGGTGCAGGGAACTATGGCTACACCTTC,CASSELKGAGNYGYTF
.,TRBJ2-5,TRBV5-1,.,TGCGCCAGCAGCTTCCCCCAGCATACGGGGGAGACCCAGTACTTC,CASSFPQHTGETQYF
.,TRBJ1-3,TRBV6-5,.,TGTGCCAGCAGCTCCACAGTCTCTGGAAACACCATATATTTT,CASSSTVSGNTIYF
.,TRBJ1-5,TRBV29-1,.,TGCAGCGTTCGGGGGGCGGTCGGTCAGCCCCAGCATTTT,CSVRGAVGQPQHF
.,TRBJ2-5,TRBV28,.,TGTGCCAGCAGTTTCTGGAAAGGGGGGGTCCAAGAGACCCAGTACTTC,CASSFWKGGVQETQYF
.,TRBJ1-2,TRBV5-1,TRBD1,TGCGCCAGCAGCTTGGGACAGGGGTGGTTGAATGGCTACACCTTC,CASSLGQGWLNGYTF
once,TRBJ1-2,TRBV9,TRBD1,TGTGCCAGCAGCGTAGCTTTGGGCGGGGACAGGGGAGACTATGGCTACACCTTC,CASSVALGGDRGDYGYTF
.,TRBJ1-5,TRBV6-6,TRBD1,TGTGCCAGCGGGACAGGTAATCAGCCCCAGCATTTT,CASGTGNQPQHF
few,TRBJ1-4,TRBV18,.,TGTGCCAGCTCACCACGGGAGGATGAAAAACTGTTTTTT,CASSPREDEKLFF
.,TRBJ2-3,TRBV5-1,TRBD2,TGCGCCAGCAGCTTCGGTCCCGGGACTAGCGGAACTGAACGCACAGATACGCAGTATTTT,CASSFGPGTSGTERTDTQYF
few,TRBJ2-3,TRBV2,.,TGTGCCAGCAGCGTGGGGGCCTCTCTGACAGATACGCAGTATTTT,CASSVGASLTDTQYF
medium-sized,TRBJ1-1,TRBV27,TRBD1,TGTGCCAGCAGTTCGAAACAACAGGGGAAGACTGAAGCTTTCTTT,CASSSKQQGKTEAFF
.,TRBJ1-5,TRBV6-1,.,TGTGCCAGCAGTGCCTACCCAGGGTTTGGAGATCAGCCCCAGCATTTT,CASSAYPGFGDQPQHF
.,TRBJ2-2,TRBV5-1,TRBD2,TGCGCCAGCAGCTTGGGGCGGGGGATCGGGGAGCTGTTTTTT,CASSLGRGIGELFF
.,TRBJ2-1,TRBV4-1,TRBD2,TGCGCCAGCAGCCAAGAACCCGGGGGGAGCGGGGTCTACAATGAGCAGTTCTTC,CASSQEPGGSGVYNEQFF
.,TRBJ2-5,TRBV6-5,TRBD2,TGTGCCAGTAGTGACGGGAGGGCGAGGGAGACCCAGTACTTC,CASSDGRARETQYF
.,TRBJ2-7,TRBV28,TRBD2,TGTGCCAGCAGTTCCTGGACAGGGCGGACTAGCGGAGCTGCCTACGAGCAGTACTTC,CASSSWTGRTSGAAYEQYF
once,TRBJ2-7,TRBV7-9,.,TGTGCCAGCACAGACTCCTACGAGCAGTACTTC,CASTDSYEQYF
.,TRBJ1-6,TRBV21-1,.,TGTGCCAGCAGCATTCATTATGTCGACGAGGTCGTCAATTCACCCCTCCACTTT,CASSIHYVDEVVNSPLHF
.,TRBJ2-1,TRBV7-9,.,TGTGCCAGCAGCTTAAAGGGCACAGGGTACAATGAGCAGTTCTTC,CASSLKGTGYNEQFF
.,TRBJ2-1,TRBV6-1,TRBD2,TGTGCCAGCAGTGTTAGCGGGGGGGGTGGTGAGCAGTTCTTC,CASSVSGGGGEQFF
once,TRBJ2-1,TRBV6-1,TRBD1,TGTGCCAGCGGGACAGGCTTTCTCTACAATGAGCAGTTCTTC,CASGTGFLYNEQFF
few,TRBJ2-7,TRBV11-2,TRBD1,TGTGCCAGCAGCCTTACCGGGACAGGGATCTCCTACGAGCAGTACTTC,CASSLTGTGISYEQYF
.,TRBJ2-1,TRBV6-5,TRBD1,TGTGCCAGCAGGGAATCAGGGGGCGATGAGCAGTTCTTC,CASRESGGDEQFF
.,TRBJ2-2,TRBV10-3,.,TGTGCCATCAGCGCTAGCGAGACCGGGGAGCTGTTTTTT,CAISASETGELFF
.,TRBJ2-5,TRBV5-1,TRBD1,TGCGCCAGCTACGACAGGGAAGAGACCCAGTACTTC,CASYDREETQYF
.,TRBJ2-1,TRBV23-1,.,TGCGCCAGCAGTCAAAATCTTGTTGACAATGAGCAGTTCTTC,CASSQNLVDNEQFF
.,TRBJ1-2,TRBV7-2,.,TGTGCCAGCAGCTTTACAACCGCACAGGGAGTAATGCTTGGCTACACCTTC,CASSFTTAQGVMLGYTF
.,TRBJ2-2,TRBV7-9,.,TGTGCCAGCAGTTCGGGAATAGGCACCGGGGAGCTGTTTTTT,CASSSGIGTGELFF
.,TRBJ1-6,TRBV11-1,TRBD1,TGTGCCAGCAGCTTTGGGACAGGGGAAGGTTCACCCCTCCACTTT,CASSFGTGEGSPLHF
.,TRBJ2-7,TRBV6-5,TRBD2,TGTGCCAGCACGGGGAATAGCGGGAGCTTCTACGAGCAGTACTTC,CASTGNSGSFYEQYF
.,TRBJ2-1,TRBV10-1,TRBD2,TGCGCCAGCAGGGTGAGACTAGCGGGAGCTGATGAGCAGTTCTTC,CASRVRLAGADEQFF
.,TRBJ2-2,TRBV9,.,TGTGCCAGCAGCGCGCTGGGCCGAAACACCGGGGAGCTGTTTTTT,CASSALGRNTGELFF
once,TRBJ1-3,TRBV14,.,TGTGCCAGCAGCACCAACGCGGGAAACACCATATATTTT,CASSTNAGNTIYF
.,TRBJ2-1,TRBV19,TRBD1,TGTGCCAGTAGTCGAGGACAGGGGGGCCACTCTAAGCAGTTCTTC,CASSRGQGGHSKQFF
.,TRBJ2-7,TRBV28,.,TGTGCCAGCAGTACACGACTAGTTAGTACTCCCTACGAGCAGTACTTC,CASSTRLVSTPYEQYF
.,TRBJ2-1,TRBV6-5,.,TGTGCCAGCAGTTACTCGTTCCAGAGCGGTTCCGATGAGCAGTTCTTC,CASSYSFQSGSDEQFF
once,TRBJ2-2,TRBV4-2,TRBD2,TGTGCCAGCAGCCCCAAGGGTAGCGGGGGGGAGAACACCGGGGAGCTGTTTTTT,CASSPKGSGGENTGELFF
.,TRBJ2-5,TRBV5-6,TRBD1,TGTGCCAGCAGCGGGGGGACAGGGTTATTAAAGACCCAGTACTTC,CASSGGTGLLKTQYF
.,TRBJ1-2,TRBV4-2,.,TGTGCCAGCAGCCAAGATAGCGGGGCAGGGGTTCCCTACTATGGCTACACCTTC,CASSQDSGAGVPYYGYTF
.,TRBJ2-5,TRBV29-1,.,TGCAGCGTTGAAGATCAGGGAAGTCTTGGCCAAGAGACCCAGTACTTC,CSVEDQGSLGQETQYF
.,TRBJ2-3,TRBV9,.,TGTGCCAGCAGTAAGAGGAGCGATGGCACAGATACGCAGTATTTT,CASSKRSDGTDTQYF
.,TRBJ1-2,TRBV7-9,TRBD1,TGTGCCATCGACCGGGACAGCGATAGCTACACCTTC,CAIDRDSDSYTF
.,TRBJ2-3,TRBV28,.,TGTGCCAGCAGTCTCTGGGGCCGCTGGCCCCCCACTAATAGCACAGATACGCAGTATTTT,CASSLWGRWPPTNSTDTQYF
.,TRBJ1-1,TRBV7-9,TRBD1,TGTGCCAGCAGCCCCAGGACAGGGAAGACTGAAGCTTTCTTT,CASSPRTGKTEAFF
.,TRBJ2-4,TRBV28,.,TGTGCCACCGAGGGCGCGACCAAAAACATTCAGTACTTC,CATEGATKNIQYF
.,TRBJ1-3,TRBV13,TRBD1,TGTGCCAGCAGCAGCCGGGACAGGGGAAACACCATATATTTT,CASSSRDRGNTIYF
.,TRBJ2-5,TRBV9,.,TGTGCCAGCAGCCTTACGGCGGGCAGGCAAGAGACCCAGTACTTC,CASSLTAGRQETQYF
once,TRBJ1-1,TRBV29-1,.,TGCAGCGTTTCCTTGAACACTGAAGCTTTCTTT,CSVSLNTEAFF
.,TRBJ1-4,TRBV28,TRBD1,TGTGCCAGCAGTCCAGGGGACAGCTCTAATGAAAAACTGTTTTTT,CASSPGDSSNEKLFF
.,TRBJ2-6,TRBV7-3,.,TGTGCCAGCAGCCCCGGGTCTGGGGCCAACGTCCTGACTTTC,CASSPGSGANVLTF
.,TRBJ2-3,TRBV7-9,TRBD2,TGTTCCAGCAGCTTAGATCGGCGGGGGGGCCGGGAAGATACGCAGTATTTT,CSSSLDRRGGREDTQYF
few,TRBJ2-5,TRBV11-3,TRBD2,TGTGCCAGCAGCCCGACTAGCGGGGACGAGACCCAGTACTTC,CASSPTSGDETQYF
.,TRBJ1-1,TRBV5-6,.,TGTGCCAGCAGCTTATATAGTCCCAACACTGAAGCTTTCTTT,CASSLYSPNTEAFF
.,TRBJ2-1,TRBV19,.,TGTGCCAGTAGTATTTTGCCGCGCGGTGAGCAGTTCTTC,CASSILPRGEQFF
.,TRBJ1-1,TRBV5-1,TRBD1,TGCGCCAGCAGCTTAACAGGGGGCGAGGGGACTGAAGCTTTCTTT,CASSLTGGEGTEAFF
.,TRBJ1-2,TRBV6-6,.,TGTGCCATCGCGGACAGTGAAAACTATGGCTACACCTTC,CAIADSENYGYTF
.,TRBJ2-1,TRBV28,TRBD1,TGTGCCACCTCTTTAACGGGACAGGGAAGTATCAATGAGCAGTTCTTC,CATSLTGQGSINEQFF
once,TRBJ2-1,TRBV6-1,.,TGTGCCAGCAGACTGAGCAATGAGCAGTTCTTC,CASRLSNEQFF